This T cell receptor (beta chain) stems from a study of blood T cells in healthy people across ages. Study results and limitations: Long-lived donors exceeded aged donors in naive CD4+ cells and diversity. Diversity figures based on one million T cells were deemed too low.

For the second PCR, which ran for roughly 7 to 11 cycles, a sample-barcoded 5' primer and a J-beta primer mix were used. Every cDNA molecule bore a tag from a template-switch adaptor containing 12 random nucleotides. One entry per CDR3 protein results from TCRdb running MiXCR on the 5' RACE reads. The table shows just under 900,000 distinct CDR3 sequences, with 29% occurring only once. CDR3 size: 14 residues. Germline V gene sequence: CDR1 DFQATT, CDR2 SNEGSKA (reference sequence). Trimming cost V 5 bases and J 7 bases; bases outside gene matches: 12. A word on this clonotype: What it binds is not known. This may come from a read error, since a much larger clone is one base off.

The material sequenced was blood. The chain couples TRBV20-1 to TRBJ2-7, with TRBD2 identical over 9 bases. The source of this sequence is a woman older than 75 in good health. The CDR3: CSAPSGVLNNEQYF. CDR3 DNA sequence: TGCAGTGCTCCTAGCGGGGTCTTAAACAATGAGCAGTACTTC.